These T cell receptor beta chains were read from a single sample in a study of blood T cell repertoires in COVID-19. Produced via immunoSEQ multiplex PCR; TCRdb's table is partial and in-frame only. The sample comprises 30,000 or so clones, about nine tenths of which are singletons, and 24% rests with the top ten. Specimen: peripheral blood. The receptors shown here come from a human donor with active COVID-19. The donor label of this sample is uncertain. Each CDR3 is given with its conserved first and last residue. The D gene is left open where the match is weak. Only part of the rows carry a size: once, few, many, or a class if the clone is expanded.

D gene: TRBD1
J gene: TRBJ2-1
V gene: TRBV11-3
clone size: .
CDR3 protein: CASSSGTGTHEQFF
CDR3 DNA: TGTGCCAGCAGCTCCGGGACAGGGACACATGAGCAGTTCTTC

D gene: .
J gene: TRBJ2-7
V gene: TRBV4-2
clone size: .
CDR3 protein: CASSQVGATPYEQYF
CDR3 DNA: TGTGCCAGCAGCCAAGTGGGGGCCACACCCTACGAGCAGTACTTC

D gene: .
J gene: TRBJ2-2
V gene: TRBV5-1
clone size: .
CDR3 protein: CASSLGTPDTGELFF
CDR3 DNA: TGCGCCAGCAGCTTAGGGACTCCTGACACCGGGGAGCTGTTTTTT

D gene: TRBD1
J gene: TRBJ2-7
V gene: TRBV9
clone size: .
CDR3 protein: CASSGPGQGTYEQYF
CDR3 DNA: TGTGCCAGCAGCGGACCGGGACAGGGAACCTACGAGCAGTACTTC

D gene: .
J gene: TRBJ1-2
V gene: TRBV12-3/TRBV12-4
clone size: .
CDR3 protein: CASSPDTNYGYTF
CDR3 DNA: TGTGCCAGCAGTCCGGACACAAACTATGGCTACACCTTC

D gene: TRBD2
J gene: TRBJ2-1
V gene: TRBV4-3
clone size: .
CDR3 protein: CASSQRLAGGYNEQFF
CDR3 DNA: TGCGCCAGCAGCCAGAGACTAGCGGGGGGGTACAATGAGCAGTTCTTC

D gene: .
J gene: TRBJ1-5
V gene: TRBV28
clone size: .
CDR3 protein: CASSLTGQVDQPQHF
CDR3 DNA: TGTGCCAGCAGTTTAACAGGGCAGGTCGATCAGCCCCAGCATTTT

D gene: .
J gene: TRBJ2-3
V gene: TRBV7-3
clone size: .
CDR3 protein: CASSRQRPGTQYF
CDR3 DNA: TGTGCCAGCAGCAGACAACGTCCCGGTACGCAGTATTTT

D gene: TRBD2
J gene: TRBJ2-5
V gene: TRBV14
clone size: .
CDR3 protein: CASSDRLAGDYEETQYF
CDR3 DNA: TGTGCCAGCAGCGATCGACTAGCGGGTGACTACGAAGAGACCCAGTACTTC

D gene: TRBD1
J gene: TRBJ2-3
V gene: TRBV5-4
clone size: .
CDR3 protein: CASSLAPGWGQGTDTQYF
CDR3 DNA: TGTGCCAGCAGCTTGGCCCCGGGGTGGGGACAGGGTACAGATACGCAGTATTTT

D gene: .
J gene: TRBJ1-2
V gene: TRBV4-3
clone size: .
CDR3 protein: CASSQTDFYGYTF
CDR3 DNA: TGCGCCAGCAGCCAAACGGACTTCTATGGCTACACCTTC

D gene: TRBD1
J gene: TRBJ1-3
V gene: TRBV7-3
clone size: once
CDR3 protein: CASSLLPKGTGENPSGNTIYF
CDR3 DNA: TGTGCCAGCAGCTTACTCCCGAAAGGGACAGGGGAAAACCCCTCTGGAAACACCATATATTTT

D gene: .
J gene: TRBJ2-3
V gene: TRBV7-9
clone size: few
CDR3 protein: CASSLRLVGTDTQYF
CDR3 DNA: TGTGCCAGCAGCTTACGGCTAGTAGGTACAGATACGCAGTATTTT

D gene: TRBD2
J gene: TRBJ2-7
V gene: TRBV10-2
clone size: .
CDR3 protein: CASSEGGRGKFEQYF
CDR3 DNA: TGCGCCAGCAGTGAGGGGGGGAGGGGCAAGTTCGAGCAGTACTTC

D gene: .
J gene: TRBJ2-3
V gene: TRBV5-3
clone size: .
CDR3 protein: CARSSINRVCTDTQYF
CDR3 DNA: TGTGCCAGAAGCTCAATAAACAGGGTGTGCACAGATACGCAGTATTTT

D gene: .
J gene: TRBJ2-7
V gene: TRBV7-3
clone size: .
CDR3 protein: CASSSAGGDSGEQYF
CDR3 DNA: TGTGCCAGCAGCTCCGCCGGGGGGGACAGCGGCGAGCAGTACTTC

D gene: TRBD2
J gene: TRBJ2-1
V gene: TRBV9
clone size: .
CDR3 protein: CASSPGGVGDEQFF
CDR3 DNA: TGTGCCAGCAGCCCGGGAGGCGTGGGGGATGAGCAGTTCTTC

D gene: TRBD1
J gene: TRBJ2-7
V gene: TRBV4-1
clone size: .
CDR3 protein: CASSRSQGAWEQYF
CDR3 DNA: TGCGCCAGCAGCCGGAGTCAGGGGGCATGGGAGCAGTACTTC

D gene: .
J gene: TRBJ1-6
V gene: TRBV18
clone size: .
CDR3 protein: CASSPKQENSPLHF
CDR3 DNA: TGTGCCAGCTCACCGAAACAGGAGAATTCACCCCTCCACTTT

D gene: TRBD2
J gene: TRBJ2-7
V gene: TRBV3-1/TRBV3-2
clone size: .
CDR3 protein: CASSGGLALTYEQYF
CDR3 DNA: TGTGCCAGCAGTGGAGGACTAGCGCTGACCTACGAGCAGTACTTC

D gene: .
J gene: TRBJ2-6
V gene: TRBV19
clone size: .
CDR3 protein: CASSVVEANVLTF
CDR3 DNA: TGTGCCAGTAGTGTAGTAGAGGCCAACGTCCTGACTTTC

D gene: TRBD2
J gene: TRBJ2-7
V gene: TRBV7-2
clone size: few
CDR3 protein: CASSPRPGLVGGEQYF
CDR3 DNA: TGTGCCAGCAGCCCGCGCCCTGGACTAGTCGGTGGCGAGCAGTACTTC

D gene: TRBD1
J gene: TRBJ2-3
V gene: TRBV7-2
clone size: .
CDR3 protein: CASSSGGDTQYF
CDR3 DNA: TGTGCCAGCAGCTCAGGGGGAGATACGCAGTATTTT

D gene: .
J gene: TRBJ1-2
V gene: TRBV29-1
clone size: once
CDR3 protein: CSVEDLADYGYTF
CDR3 DNA: TGCAGCGTTGAAGATTTGGCAGATTATGGCTACACCTTC

D gene: .
J gene: TRBJ1-2
V gene: TRBV2
clone size: .
CDR3 protein: CASTRVNYGYTF
CDR3 DNA: TGTGCCAGCACACGGGTAAACTATGGCTACACCTTC

D gene: .
J gene: TRBJ2-7
V gene: TRBV3-1/TRBV3-2
clone size: .
CDR3 protein: CASSQVTGEQYF
CDR3 DNA: TGTGCCAGCAGTCAAGTAACAGGCGAGCAGTACTTC

D gene: .
J gene: TRBJ1-5
V gene: TRBV6-5
clone size: few
CDR3 protein: CASSQGSFSNQPQHF
CDR3 DNA: TGTGCCAGCAGTCAGGGGTCCTTTAGCAATCAGCCCCAGCATTTT

D gene: TRBD2
J gene: TRBJ2-2
V gene: TRBV7-7
clone size: few
CDR3 protein: CASSRASGSPGELFF
CDR3 DNA: TGTGCTAGCAGCAGGGCGAGCGGGAGCCCCGGGGAGCTGTTTTTT

D gene: .
J gene: TRBJ2-7
V gene: TRBV7-5
clone size: .
CDR3 protein: CARSFPRCPSYEQYF
CDR3 DNA: TGTGCCAGAAGCTTCCCCAGGTGTCCCTCCTACGAGCAGTACTTC

D gene: .
J gene: TRBJ2-7
V gene: TRBV11-2
clone size: .
CDR3 protein: CASSQQPVEQYF
CDR3 DNA: TGTGCCAGCAGCCAACAGCCGGTCGAGCAGTACTTC

D gene: TRBD1
J gene: TRBJ2-7
V gene: TRBV2
clone size: .
CDR3 protein: CASSESPRTGVYEQYF
CDR3 DNA: TGTGCCAGCAGTGAATCCCCCCGGACAGGGGTCTACGAGCAGTACTTC

D gene: .
J gene: TRBJ2-7
V gene: TRBV2
clone size: once
CDR3 protein: CASRMEGWVYEQYF
CDR3 DNA: TGTGCCAGCAGAATGGAGGGGTGGGTTTACGAGCAGTACTTC

D gene: TRBD2
J gene: TRBJ2-5
V gene: TRBV24-1
clone size: .
CDR3 protein: CATSDSTSGQTQYF
CDR3 DNA: TGTGCCACCAGTGATTCAACTAGCGGCCAGACCCAGTACTTC

D gene: .
J gene: TRBJ1-2
V gene: TRBV30
clone size: .
CDR3 protein: CAWRRWKGSNYGYTF
CDR3 DNA: TGTGCCTGGAGACGGTGGAAAGGGAGTAACTATGGCTACACCTTC

D gene: TRBD2
J gene: TRBJ2-3
V gene: TRBV7-2
clone size: .
CDR3 protein: CASSPGTSGNGDTQYF
CDR3 DNA: TGTGCCAGCAGCCCCGGGACTAGCGGGAACGGAGATACGCAGTATTTT

D gene: TRBD2
J gene: TRBJ2-1
V gene: TRBV7-2
clone size: .
CDR3 protein: CASSSGGAGGLGNEQFF
CDR3 DNA: TGTGCCAGCAGCTCCGGGGGGGCGGGGGGGTTAGGTAATGAGCAGTTCTTC

D gene: .
J gene: TRBJ1-2
V gene: TRBV5-6
clone size: .
CDR3 protein: CASSLTGGYTF
CDR3 DNA: TGTGCCAGCAGTCTCACCGGTGGCTACACCTTC

D gene: TRBD2
J gene: TRBJ2-1
V gene: TRBV4-3
clone size: .
CDR3 protein: CASSPTAASGSNEQFF
CDR3 DNA: TGCGCCAGCAGCCCCACGGCCGCTAGCGGGAGTAATGAGCAGTTCTTC

D gene: TRBD2
J gene: TRBJ2-1
V gene: TRBV19
clone size: .
CDR3 protein: CASSPRASGSTYNEQFF
CDR3 DNA: TGTGCCAGTAGTCCCCGGGCTAGCGGGAGTACCTACAATGAGCAGTTCTTC

D gene: TRBD2
J gene: TRBJ2-1
V gene: TRBV14
clone size: .
CDR3 protein: CASSQGLAGGYNEQFF
CDR3 DNA: TGTGCCAGCAGCCAAGGACTAGCGGGGGGTTACAATGAGCAGTTCTTC

D gene: TRBD1
J gene: TRBJ2-1
V gene: TRBV7-2
clone size: .
CDR3 protein: CASSLAQGTYNEQFF
CDR3 DNA: TGTGCCAGCAGCTTAGCACAGGGGACATACAATGAGCAGTTCTTC

D gene: TRBD1
J gene: TRBJ2-7
V gene: TRBV9
clone size: once
CDR3 protein: CASSLPGQGAGEQYF
CDR3 DNA: TGTGCCAGCAGCTTGCCGGGACAGGGGGCCGGCGAGCAGTACTTC

D gene: TRBD1
J gene: TRBJ2-7
V gene: TRBV9
clone size: .
CDR3 protein: CASSAAGTGAEQYF
CDR3 DNA: TGTGCCAGCAGCGCGGCCGGGACAGGGGCCGAGCAGTACTTC

D gene: .
J gene: TRBJ2-4
V gene: TRBV7-9
clone size: once
CDR3 protein: CASSLDGASNIQYF
CDR3 DNA: TGTGCCAGCAGCTTAGACGGAGCCTCTAACATTCAGTACTTC

D gene: .
J gene: TRBJ2-5
V gene: TRBV7-7
clone size: .
CDR3 protein: CASSSRGGAQETQYF
CDR3 DNA: TGTGCTAGCAGCTCCCGCGGCGGGGCCCAAGAGACCCAGTACTTC

D gene: .
J gene: TRBJ1-1
V gene: TRBV6-4
clone size: .
CDR3 protein: CASSAEQGTEAFF
CDR3 DNA: TGTGCCAGCAGTGCCGAACAGGGCACTGAAGCTTTCTTT

D gene: .
J gene: TRBJ2-3
V gene: TRBV7-2
clone size: once
CDR3 protein: CASSLGGGIDTQYF
CDR3 DNA: TGTGCCAGCAGCTTAGGAGGGGGAATCGATACGCAGTATTTT